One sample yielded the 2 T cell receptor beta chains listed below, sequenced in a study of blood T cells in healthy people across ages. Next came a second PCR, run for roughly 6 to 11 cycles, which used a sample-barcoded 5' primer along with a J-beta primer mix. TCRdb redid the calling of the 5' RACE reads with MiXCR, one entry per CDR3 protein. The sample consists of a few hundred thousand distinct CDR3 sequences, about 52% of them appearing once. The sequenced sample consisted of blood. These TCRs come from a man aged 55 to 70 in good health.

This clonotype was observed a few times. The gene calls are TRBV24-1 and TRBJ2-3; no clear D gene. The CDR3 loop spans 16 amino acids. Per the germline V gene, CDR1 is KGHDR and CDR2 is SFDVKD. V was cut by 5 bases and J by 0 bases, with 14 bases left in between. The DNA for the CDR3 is TGTGCCACCAGTGGGGCGGACCAAGCTAGCACAGATACGCAGTATTTT. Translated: CATSGADQASTDTQYF.

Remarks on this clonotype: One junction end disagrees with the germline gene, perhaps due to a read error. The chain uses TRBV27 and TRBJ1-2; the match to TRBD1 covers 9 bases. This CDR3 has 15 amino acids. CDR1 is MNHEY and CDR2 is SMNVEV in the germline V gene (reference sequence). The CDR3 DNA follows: TGTACCAGCAGTTTAGTGGGGACAGGGAGAAAGGGCTACACCTTC. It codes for CTSSLVGTGRKGYTF.